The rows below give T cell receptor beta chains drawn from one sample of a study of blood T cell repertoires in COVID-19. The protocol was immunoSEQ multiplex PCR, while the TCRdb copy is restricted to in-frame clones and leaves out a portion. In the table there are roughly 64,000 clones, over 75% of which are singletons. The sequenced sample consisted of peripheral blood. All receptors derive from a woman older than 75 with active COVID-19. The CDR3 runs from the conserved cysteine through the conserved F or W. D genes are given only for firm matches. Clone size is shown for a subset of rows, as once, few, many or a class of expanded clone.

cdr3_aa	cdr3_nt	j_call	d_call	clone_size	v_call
CASSLPGDYTDTQYF	TGCGCCAGCAGCCTACCTGGGGACTACACAGATACGCAGTATTTT	TRBJ2-3	TRBD2	once	TRBV5-1
CASSQRAWEAASTGELFF	TGTGCCAGCAGCCAAAGGGCCTGGGAGGCCGCGTCCACCGGGGAGCTGTTTTTT	TRBJ2-2	NA	NA	TRBV3-1/TRBV3-2
CASSIPRGRTEAFF	TGTGCCAGTAGTATCCCCAGGGGGAGAACTGAAGCTTTCTTT	TRBJ1-1	TRBD1	NA	TRBV19
CASSLGRGYRNTIYF	TGTGCCAGCAGCTTAGGCAGGGGATATCGAAACACCATATATTTT	TRBJ1-3	NA	once	TRBV7-9
CASSLRATGTGIVYGYTF	TGTGCCAGCAGCTTAAGGGCGACCGGGACAGGGATCGTCTATGGCTACACCTTC	TRBJ1-2	TRBD1	NA	TRBV27
CASSVRQGRTDTQYF	TGTGCCAGCAGTGTCCGACAGGGGCGCACAGATACGCAGTATTTT	TRBJ2-3	TRBD1	once	TRBV2
CASSSRTSGRTDTQYF	TGTGCCAGCAGTTCAAGGACTAGCGGACGCACAGATACGCAGTATTTT	TRBJ2-3	TRBD2	once	TRBV7-2
CASSLEGDFPTGKLFF	TGTGCCAGCAGTCTGGAAGGGGACTTCCCCACTGGAAAACTGTTTTTT	TRBJ1-4	NA	NA	TRBV27
CASSPGRDSYEQYF	TGTGCCAGCAGCCCCGGGAGGGACAGCTACGAGCAGTACTTC	TRBJ2-7	NA	NA	TRBV7-2
CASSPGGRGPEAFF	TGTGCCAGCAGCCCGGGGGGGAGGGGCCCTGAAGCTTTCTTT	TRBJ1-1	NA	NA	TRBV5-4
CASSHSAKGANEQFF	TGCGCCAGCAGCCATTCGGCCAAGGGGGCCAATGAGCAGTTCTTC	TRBJ2-1	TRBD1	once	TRBV4-1
CASSADSYGYTF	TGTGCCAGCAGCGCGGACTCCTATGGCTACACCTTC	TRBJ1-2	NA	NA	TRBV2
CASLNGEGPHNEQFF	TGCGCCAGCCTGAATGGGGAGGGCCCCCACAATGAGCAGTTCTTC	TRBJ2-1	TRBD2	NA	TRBV5-1
CASSWSGGTEAFF	TGTGCCAGCAGTTGGTCGGGGGGGACTGAAGCTTTCTTT	TRBJ1-1	NA	NA	TRBV6-5
CASSPTETGTDTQYF	TGTGCCAGCAGCCCCACGGAGACCGGCACAGATACGCAGTATTTT	TRBJ2-3	NA	NA	TRBV3-1/TRBV3-2
CASGRGGIPSSPLHF	TGTGCCAGCGGAAGGGGAGGGATTCCCAGCTCACCCCTCCACTTT	TRBJ1-6	NA	NA	TRBV6-5
CASSRDRTPGELFF	TGTGCCAGTAGTAGGGACAGGACCCCCGGGGAGCTGTTTTTT	TRBJ2-2	TRBD1	once	TRBV19
CASTTAGLTYNEQFF	TGTGCCAGCACCACAGCGGGTCTAACCTACAATGAGCAGTTCTTC	TRBJ2-1	NA	NA	TRBV2
CASSLGARSQGKNIQYF	TGTGCCAGCAGCTTAGGCGCGCGTAGTCAGGGGAAAAACATTCAGTACTTC	TRBJ2-4	NA	NA	TRBV7-2
CASSSMGLAGAADTQYF	TGTGCCAGCAGCTCGATGGGACTAGCGGGAGCTGCAGATACGCAGTATTTT	TRBJ2-3	TRBD2	NA	TRBV13
CATQIQGSGDTQYF	TGTGCCACCCAAATTCAGGGGTCAGGAGATACGCAGTATTTT	TRBJ2-3	NA	NA	TRBV19
CAGSPQAAGGSYEQYF	TGCGCCGGCAGCCCCCAGGCGGCAGGGGGCTCCTACGAGCAGTACTTC	TRBJ2-7	TRBD1	NA	TRBV5-1
CASTGDRGITDTQYF	TGTGCCAGTACTGGGGACAGGGGGATCACAGATACGCAGTATTTT	TRBJ2-3	TRBD1	NA	TRBV19
CASSYSLGTSGTVQETQYF	TGTGCCAGCAGTTACTCGCTTGGGACTAGCGGTACGGTACAAGAGACCCAGTACTTC	TRBJ2-5	TRBD2	few	TRBV6-2/TRBV6-3
CASSFHGRGFTNTEAFF	TGTGCCAGCAGTTTTCATGGCAGGGGGTTTACCAACACTGAAGCTTTCTTT	TRBJ1-1	TRBD1	NA	TRBV28
CASSQDLETGVVYF	TGTGCCAGCAGCCAAGATCTTGAGACAGGGGTAGTGTATTTT	TRBJ2-3	TRBD1	NA	TRBV3-1/TRBV3-2
CASSSGQGGDEQFF	TGCGCCAGCAGCTCGGGACAGGGAGGCGATGAGCAGTTCTTC	TRBJ2-1	TRBD1	NA	TRBV5-1
CASSPKGAKRVGTQYF	TGTGCCAGCAGCCCTAAGGGGGCCAAACGGGTAGGTACGCAGTATTTT	TRBJ2-3	TRBD1	NA	TRBV27
CASSVTLNTGELFF	TGTGCCAGCAGCGTGACATTGAACACCGGGGAGCTGTTTTTT	TRBJ2-2	NA	few	TRBV9
CASSFYYEQYF	TGTGCCAGCAGCTTCTACTACGAGCAGTACTTC	TRBJ2-7	NA	once	TRBV11-2
CASSSQPADPARRGGELFF	TGTGCCAGCAGTTCCCAACCAGCGGATCCCGCGAGGAGGGGCGGGGAGCTGTTTTTT	TRBJ2-2	NA	NA	TRBV6-2/TRBV6-3
CASSPAGGEKGTEAFF	TGTGCCAGCAGTCCGGCGGGGGGCGAAAAGGGGACTGAAGCTTTCTTT	TRBJ1-1	NA	NA	TRBV28
CASRTSVEKLFF	TGTGCCAGCAGAACCAGTGTAGAAAAACTGTTTTTT	TRBJ1-4	NA	NA	TRBV6-5
CASSQSGTSGGARQFF	TGTGCCAGCAGCCAATCCGGGACTAGCGGGGGGGCCAGGCAGTTCTTC	TRBJ2-1	TRBD2	NA	TRBV3-1/TRBV3-2
CASSYDRLSSYEQYF	TGTGCCAGCAGCTATGACAGGTTGAGCTCCTACGAGCAGTACTTC	TRBJ2-7	NA	NA	TRBV5-6
CSVVPSAGFGYTF	TGCAGCGTTGTTCCGTCGGCAGGGTTTGGCTACACCTTC	TRBJ1-2	NA	NA	TRBV29-1
CASSQEVGLAGSYGPQYF	TGTGCCAGCAGCCAAGAAGTGGGACTAGCGGGGTCGTACGGGCCGCAGTATTTT	TRBJ2-3	TRBD2	NA	TRBV3-1/TRBV3-2
CATSALSGTVGETQYF	TGTGCCACCAGTGCCCTATCCGGGACAGTTGGTGAGACCCAGTACTTC	TRBJ2-5	TRBD1	NA	TRBV24-1
CASSERANEQFF	TGTGCCAGCAGTGAAAGAGCCAATGAGCAGTTCTTC	TRBJ2-1	NA	once	TRBV2
CASSDRTGEYGYTF	TGCGCCAGCAGTGACCGGACAGGGGAATATGGCTACACCTTC	TRBJ1-2	TRBD1	NA	TRBV10-1
CATREEGDSPLHF	TGTGCCACCAGGGAAGAGGGCGACTCACCCCTCCACTTT	TRBJ1-6	NA	NA	TRBV15
CASRPGGQPAYEQYF	TGTGCCAGCAGGCCAGGGGGACAGCCGGCCTACGAGCAGTACTTC	TRBJ2-7	TRBD1	NA	TRBV28
CASSRDSSTGELFF	TGTGCCAGCAGCCGCGACAGTTCCACCGGGGAGCTGTTTTTT	TRBJ2-2	NA	NA	TRBV3-1/TRBV3-2
CSVGGAGGPYNEQFF	TGCAGCGTTGGGGGTGCGGGAGGGCCGTACAATGAGCAGTTCTTC	TRBJ2-1	TRBD2	NA	TRBV29-1
CASSSSGRGNEQFF	TGTGCCAGCAGTTCTAGCGGGAGGGGAAATGAGCAGTTCTTC	TRBJ2-1	TRBD2	NA	TRBV6-5
CATSREDSYNSPLHF	TGTGCCACCAGCAGAGAGGACAGTTATAATTCACCCCTCCACTTT	TRBJ1-6	NA	NA	TRBV15
CASSVLGPDTQYF	TGTGCCAGCAGCGTACTGGGCCCAGATACGCAGTATTTT	TRBJ2-3	NA	NA	TRBV9
CASSPRQGGLGAFF	TGTGCCAGCTCACCGCGACAGGGAGGCCTTGGAGCTTTCTTT	TRBJ1-1	TRBD1	NA	TRBV18
CSVEGPDGTQYF	TGCAGCGTTGAAGGGCCTGATGGGACCCAGTACTTC	TRBJ2-5	NA	NA	TRBV29-1
CASSPGGQNTEAFF	TGTGCCAGCAGCCCGGGGGGCCAGAACACTGAAGCTTTCTTT	TRBJ1-1	NA	NA	TRBV3-1/TRBV3-2
CASSKQGGLSNQPQHF	TGTGCCAGCAGCAAACAGGGGGGGCTAAGCAATCAGCCCCAGCATTTT	TRBJ1-5	TRBD1	once	TRBV28
CASSLRANTGELFF	TGTGCCAGCAGCTTACGGGCGAACACCGGGGAGCTGTTTTTT	TRBJ2-2	NA	NA	TRBV7-7
CASSPTGTRSYNEQFF	TGTGCCAGTAGCCCCACCGGGACAAGATCCTACAATGAGCAGTTCTTC	TRBJ2-1	NA	NA	TRBV19